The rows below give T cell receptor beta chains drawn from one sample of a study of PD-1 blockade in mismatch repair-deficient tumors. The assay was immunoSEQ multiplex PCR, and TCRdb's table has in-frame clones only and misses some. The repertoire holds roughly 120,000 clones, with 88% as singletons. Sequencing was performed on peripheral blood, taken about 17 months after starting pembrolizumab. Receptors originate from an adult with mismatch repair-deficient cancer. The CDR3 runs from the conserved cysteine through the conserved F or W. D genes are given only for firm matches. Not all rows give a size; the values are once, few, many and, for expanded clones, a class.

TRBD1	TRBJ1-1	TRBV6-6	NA	TGTGCCAGCAGAAACAGGGGAGGGAACACTGAAGCTTTCTTT	CASRNRGGNTEAFF
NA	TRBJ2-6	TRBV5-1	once	TGCGCCAGCAGCTTGGTTGGGCCAAGTATCTCTGGGGCCAACGTCCTGACTTTC	CASSLVGPSISGANVLTF
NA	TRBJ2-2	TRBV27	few	TGTGCCAGCAGCTCCCTGGGGAGAACTCCTACCGGGGAGCTGTTTTTT	CASSSLGRTPTGELFF
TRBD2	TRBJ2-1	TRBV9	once	TGTGCCAGCACCGTGGGGACTAGCGGGCCTGAGCAGTTCTTC	CASTVGTSGPEQFF
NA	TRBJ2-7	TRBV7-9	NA	TGTGCCAGCAGCTTAGGACACCCAGAGCAGTACTTC	CASSLGHPEQYF
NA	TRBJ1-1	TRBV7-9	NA	TGTGCCAGCAGACGTAGGGTGTCCACTGAAGCTTTCTTT	CASRRRVSTEAFF
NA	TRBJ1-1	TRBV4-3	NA	TGCGCCAGCAGCCTTGGACAGAACACTGAAGCTTTCTTT	CASSLGQNTEAFF
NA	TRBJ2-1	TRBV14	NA	TGTGCCAGCAGCAAGTATAGCGGTAGCTCCTACAATGAGCAGTTCTTC	CASSKYSGSSYNEQFF
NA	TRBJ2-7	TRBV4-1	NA	NA	CASSHKGLRAGGEQYF
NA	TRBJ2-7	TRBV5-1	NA	TGCGCCAGCAGCTTGGAGGGGGACCTATCCTACGAGCAGTACTTC	CASSLEGDLSYEQYF
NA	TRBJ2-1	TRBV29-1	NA	TGCAGCGCAGAGCCGACTAGATTGGGTGAGCAGTTCTTC	CSAEPTRLGEQFF
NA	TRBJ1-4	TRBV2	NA	TGTGCCAGCAGATTATCATTGACAGGAACGGATGAAAAACTGTTTTTT	CASRLSLTGTDEKLFF
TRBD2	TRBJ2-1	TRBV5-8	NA	TGTGCCAGCAGACTAAGGGGCAAGGAGCGGGAGCGTTCCTTCTTC	CASRLRGKERERSFF